This record looks at one T cell receptor (beta chain) sequence and its context. Other DNA variants within this sample encode the same CDR3. Data came from immunoSEQ multiplex PCR; TCRdb stores just in-frame clones and leaves some out. The sample holds 2 million to 3 million clones; roughly 93% are singletons and the top ten take 0.36%. The data were obtained in a study of shared clonotypes between healthy human individuals. At the level of the study: In total, the donors were a couple of women and three men aged 18 to 49.

The CDR3 is 14 amino acids. The germline gives CDR1 SGHTA, CDR2 FQGNSA. Losses at the gene ends were 1 base for V and 3 bases for J; bases not matched to a gene: 3. This TCR came from a man aged 18 to 29 in good health. Some clones in this sample may be carry-over from other donors' samples. The V and J genes are TRBV7-2 and TRBJ2-7; 7 bases map to TRBD2. Material for sequencing was naive CD4+ T cells from PBMCs. Subset indicated: CD45RA+ positively selected. This CDR3 is CASSLGTSFYEQYF. DNA for the CDR3: TGTGCCAGCAGCTTAGGGACTAGTTTCTACGAGCAGTACTTC.